Described below is a single T cell receptor (beta chain) sequence and its context. This specimen belongs to a study of blood T cell repertoires in COVID-19. At the level of the study: The United States, Italy and Spain were the sources of the acute and convalescent COVID-19 samples. T cells, B-cell-depleted T cells, or PBMCs supplied cDNA or gDNA.

In the source study's methods: Estimates of nucleated cell counts were drawn from the amplification of reference gene primers. Generated by immunoSEQ multiplex PCR, the TCRdb table keeps only in-frame clones and is missing some. The V and J calls and the clone size are those of that table, but D and trimming were determined from the DNA. The sample contains about 89,000 clones, approximately 84% of which appear only once. V gave up 0 bases and J gave up 4 bases, with 8 bases separating them. The CDR3 loop spans 14 amino acids. CDR1 and CDR2 (germline): SGHRS, YFSETQ. The sequenced sample was peripheral blood. This receptor was taken from a man aged 65-85 years with acute or convalescent COVID-19. The gene calls are TRBV5-1 and TRBJ2-1; D gene uncertain. The CDR3 region is CASSLAYGYNEQFF. The CDR3 DNA sequence: TGCGCCAGCAGCTTGGCCTATGGTTACAATGAGCAGTTCTTC.